Here is one T cell receptor (beta chain) with its context. As yet, its antigen is unknown. This CDR3 comprises 17 residues. J was trimmed by 8 bases and V by 2 bases; bases with no gene match: 14. Per the germline V gene, CDR1 is MNHEY and CDR2 is SVGEGT. The 5'RACE method, run with constant-segment primers, produced TCR alpha and TCR beta cDNA libraries (carrying sample barcodes and UMIs). TCRdb re-analysed the 5' RACE reads in MiXCR, keeping a single row per CDR3 protein. The sample shows around 300,000 distinct CDR3 sequences, approximately 18% of them seen only once. These data come from a study of T-cell memory formation after mild COVID-19. The study, taken as a whole, reports: Mostly located in CM and EM were contracting CD4+ clones, with contracting CD8+ clones located in EMRA. Contracting clones from day 15 to 85 had balanced CD4/CD8; later expanders favoured CD4+.

The J gene is TRBJ1-4, the V gene TRBV6-2 or TRBV6-3; 7 nucleotides align to TRBD1. Specimen: PBMCs or a T cell subset sorted from them (not recorded which). This receptor was identified in a young man who had mild COVID-19 (a few samples of this study predate the infection). Cell type and time point are not known. The CDR3 region has the DNA TGTGCCAGCAGTTACGTCTCCAGGGGGGATGGTTACGAAAAACTGTTTTTT. Translated, it gives CASSYVSRGDGYEKLFF.